A selection of T cell receptor beta chains follows, all from one sample in a study of blood T cell repertoires in COVID-19. Sequencing was performed with immunoSEQ multiplex PCR; in TCRdb, only in-frame clones are kept and a portion is missing. This table has around 300,000 clones, roughly nine tenths appearing once. The sample consisted of peripheral blood. These receptors were taken from a woman aged 40 to 49 who had recovered from COVID-19. Both conserved end residues are part of each CDR3. D genes are given only for firm matches. The listing skips clone size in some rows; elsewhere it reads once, few, many or a size class.

D gene	V gene	J gene	clone size	CDR3 protein	CDR3 DNA
-	TRBV19	TRBJ2-3	-	CASPHYRRNTQYF	TGTGCCAGTCCCCACTATAGGAGAAATACGCAGTATTTT
TRBD1	TRBV5-4	TRBJ2-3	-	CASSLEGDRGLTDTQYF	TGTGCCAGCAGCTTGGAAGGGGACAGGGGGCTCACAGATACGCAGTATTTT
-	TRBV6-5	TRBJ2-1	-	CASNRQRYNEQFF	TGTGCCAGCAACCGACAACGCTACAATGAGCAGTTCTTC
-	TRBV6-5	TRBJ2-7	-	CASSPQGSSYEQYF	TGTGCCAGCAGCCCCCAGGGTTCCTCCTACGAGCAGTACTTC
TRBD2	TRBV11-2	TRBJ2-7	-	CASSAPMTSGSSYEQYF	TGTGCCAGCAGCGCCCCGATGACTAGCGGGAGCTCCTACGAGCAGTACTTC
-	TRBV6-5	TRBJ1-1	many	CASSFGWQNTEAFF	TGTGCCAGCAGCTTCGGGTGGCAGAACACTGAAGCTTTCTTT
TRBD2	TRBV9	TRBJ2-4	-	CASSVGGTSENIQYF	TGTGCCAGCAGCGTAGGTGGGACTAGCGAAAACATTCAGTACTTC
-	TRBV5-1	TRBJ2-7	-	CASSSDRSSYEQYF	TGCGCCAGCAGCTCCGACAGGTCGTCCTACGAGCAGTACTTC
-	TRBV27	TRBJ1-2	-	CASSLAGEYGYTF	TGTGCCAGCAGTTTGGCAGGGGAATATGGCTACACCTTC
TRBD1	TRBV4-1	TRBJ2-2	-	CASSPRQGFIMGSGELFF	TGCGCCAGCAGCCCCCGACAGGGTTTCATCATGGGTTCCGGGGAGCTGTTTTTT
TRBD2	TRBV5-4	TRBJ2-7	-	CASSLDPGTSGNEQYF	TGTGCCAGCAGCTTGGACCCCGGGACTAGCGGGAACGAGCAGTACTTC
TRBD2	TRBV7-9	TRBJ2-7	-	CASSSGLAGGVSEQYF	TGTGCCAGCAGCTCAGGACTAGCGGGAGGAGTCTCCGAGCAGTACTTC
-	TRBV19	TRBJ2-6	-	CASSIEFSGANVLTF	TGTGCCAGTAGTATCGAGTTCTCTGGGGCCAACGTCCTGACTTTC
-	TRBV7-9	TRBJ1-2	-	CASSLHGGGFSYTF	TGTGCCAGCAGCCTTCATGGCGGGGGCTTTAGCTACACCTTC
TRBD2	TRBV7-9	TRBJ2-1	-	CASSSSRTSGGDNEQFF	TGTGCCAGCAGCTCATCGCGGACTAGCGGAGGGGACAATGAGCAGTTCTTC
-	TRBV3-1/TRBV3-2	TRBJ2-2	-	CASSQVGGTNTGELFF	TGTGCCAGCAGCCAAGTAGGCGGGACGAACACCGGGGAGCTGTTTTTT
TRBD2	TRBV6-2/TRBV6-3	TRBJ2-7	-	CASSTSAGATYEQYF	TGTGCCAGCAGTACCTCAGCGGGAGCCACCTACGAGCAGTACTTC
TRBD2	TRBV7-9	TRBJ2-5	-	CASSLRREGLETQYF	TGTGCCAGCAGCTTAAGGCGGGAGGGCCTGGAGACCCAGTACTTC
TRBD1	TRBV2	TRBJ1-1	-	CASTARGTAPEAFF	TGTGCCAGCACCGCCAGGGGGACAGCTCCTGAAGCTTTCTTT
-	TRBV3-1/TRBV3-2	TRBJ1-6	-	CASSQAQGLRSPLHF	TGTGCCAGCAGCCAGGCGCAGGGTTTACGTTCACCCCTCCACTTT
TRBD2	TRBV9	TRBJ2-2	-	CASSDTSGSGTGELFF	TGTGCCAGCAGCGACACTAGCGGGAGTGGCACCGGGGAGCTGTTTTTT
TRBD1	TRBV19	TRBJ1-2	-	CASSAPGQIYGYTF	TGTGCCAGTAGTGCCCCGGGACAGATCTATGGCTACACCTTC
TRBD1	TRBV5-1	TRBJ1-4	once	CASSLKDREVEKLFF	TGCGCCAGCAGCTTGAAAGACAGGGAGGTGGAAAAACTGTTTTTT
-	TRBV30	TRBJ2-1	once	CAWSDHPVGPQGEQFF	TGTGCCTGGAGTGACCACCCCGTCGGCCCCCAGGGTGAGCAGTTCTTC
TRBD2	TRBV7-6	TRBJ2-5	-	CASSLVAGVKETQYF	TGTGCCAGCAGCTTGGTAGCGGGAGTGAAAGAGACCCAGTACTTC
-	TRBV19	TRBJ2-3	-	CASSIGQLTDTQYF	TGTGCCAGTAGTATTGGACAGTTAACAGATACGCAGTATTTT
TRBD2	TRBV11-3	TRBJ2-7	once	CASSLDPPGLAGSEQYF	TGTGCCAGCAGCTTAGATCCTCCGGGACTAGCGGGAAGCGAGCAGTACTTC
-	TRBV6-1	TRBJ1-4	-	CASSDQAGINEKLFF	TGTGCCAGCAGTGATCAGGCAGGGATTAATGAAAAACTGTTTTTT
-	TRBV5-1	TRBJ1-1	-	CASSAGAGNTEAFF	TGCGCCAGCAGCGCGGGCGCGGGGAACACTGAAGCTTTCTTT
-	TRBV27	TRBJ2-3	-	CASQLSRSTDTQYF	TGTGCCAGCCAGTTGTCAAGAAGCACAGATACGCAGTATTTT
-	TRBV7-9	TRBJ2-2	-	CASSLVEGTGELFF	TGTGCCAGCAGCTTAGTGGAGGGAACCGGGGAGCTGTTTTTT
TRBD1	TRBV19	TRBJ2-3	-	CASAGGSGTDTQYF	TGTGCCAGCGCAGGGGGCTCGGGCACAGATACGCAGTATTTT
-	TRBV12-5	TRBJ2-1	-	CASGLVLSGTGSYNEQFF	TGTGCTAGTGGTTTGGTTCTTAGCGGGACAGGGTCCTACAATGAGCAGTTCTTC
TRBD2	TRBV2	TRBJ2-1	-	CATIAGTSKFEQFF	TGTGCCACGATCGCCGGGACTAGCAAGTTTGAGCAGTTCTTC
TRBD1	TRBV7-3	TRBJ2-7	few	CASRQGPSDEQYF	TGTGCCAGCAGACAGGGGCCCTCGGACGAGCAGTACTTC
-	TRBV19	TRBJ1-5	few	CASSTGTRGQPQHF	TGTGCCAGTAGCACGGGGACTAGGGGCCAGCCCCAGCATTTT
TRBD2	TRBV18	TRBJ2-7	-	CASSPNGGSSYEQYF	TGTGCCAGCTCCCCAAACGGGGGGAGCTCCTACGAGCAGTACTTC
TRBD1	TRBV4-1	TRBJ2-5	-	CASSQRDRETQYF	TGCGCCAGCAGCCAACGGGACAGAGAGACCCAGTACTTC
-	TRBV7-9	TRBJ1-1	-	CASSLGWQANTEAFF	TGTGCCAGCAGCTTAGGGTGGCAGGCGAACACTGAAGCTTTCTTT
-	TRBV6-1	TRBJ1-1	-	CASSEGRGGDTEAFF	TGTGCCAGCAGTGAAGGTCGGGGAGGAGACACTGAAGCTTTCTTT
TRBD2	TRBV5-1	TRBJ2-5	-	CASSYRTSGDQETQYF	TGCGCCAGCAGCTACCGCACTAGCGGAGACCAAGAGACCCAGTACTTC
-	TRBV5-1	TRBJ1-6	once	CASSLEGAFYNSPLHF	TGCGCCAGCAGCTTGGAAGGGGCGTTTTATAATTCACCCCTCCACTTT
TRBD2	TRBV4-1	TRBJ2-7	once	CASSHPPGLAEYEQYF	TGCGCCAGCAGCCATCCCCCGGGACTAGCAGAATACGAGCAGTACTTC
TRBD1	TRBV28	TRBJ2-7	-	CASTPGQTYEQYF	TGTGCCAGCACCCCGGGACAGACCTACGAGCAGTACTTC
-	TRBV30	TRBJ1-5	-	CAPPPLTRNQPQHF	TGTGCCCCCCCTCCCCTGACACGCAATCAGCCCCAGCATTTT
-	TRBV15	TRBJ2-4	-	CATSRGRSEAKNIQYF	TGTGCCACCAGCAGAGGTCGTAGCGAAGCCAAAAACATTCAGTACTTC
TRBD1	TRBV5-1	TRBJ2-7	-	CASSLVTGVPYEQYF	TGCGCCAGCAGCTTGGTGACAGGGGTACCCTACGAGCAGTACTTC
-	TRBV12-2	TRBJ2-7	-	CASRSAAENNRVRDREYEQYF	TGTGCAAGTCGTTCGGCCGCGGAAAACAATAGAGTCCGGGACAGGGAGTACGAGCAGTACTTC
TRBD2	TRBV6-5	TRBJ2-3	-	CASSITREKADTQYF	TGTGCCAGCAGTATAACGCGGGAGAAAGCAGATACGCAGTATTTT
-	TRBV7-2	TRBJ2-3	-	CASSFRGTDRTDTQYF	TGTGCCAGCAGTTTCCGCGGGACAGATCGCACAGATACGCAGTATTTT
TRBD2	TRBV7-2	TRBJ2-7	-	CASSGRTSGRGAYEQYF	TGTGCCAGCAGCGGGAGGACTAGCGGGAGAGGCGCCTACGAGCAGTACTTC
TRBD2	TRBV19	TRBJ2-2	-	CASSSASGYTGELFF	TGTGCCAGTAGTTCGGCTAGCGGATACACCGGGGAGCTGTTTTTT
TRBD1	TRBV7-9	TRBJ2-1	-	CASSHGQGAVNEQFF	TGTGCCAGCAGCCACGGACAGGGGGCGGTCAATGAGCAGTTCTTC
TRBD1	TRBV29-1	TRBJ1-1	-	CSVETQGGTEAFF	TGCAGCGTGGAGACCCAGGGGGGCACTGAAGCTTTCTTT